This TCR beta chain was recorded in a study of T cell responses to AZD1222 COVID-19 vaccine. Sequencing used immunoSEQ multiplex PCR; TCRdb keeps in-frame clones, though not all of them. The sample lists roughly 150,000 clones, 90% to 95% occurring once. The ends lost 4 bases at V and 0 bases at J; junction bases unmatched: 0. This CDR3 has 13 residues. The sample holds one count of this clone. The V and J genes are TRBV12-3 or TRBV12-4 and TRBJ2-7; TRBD1 aligns across 7 bases. The clonotype comes from an adult in good health. The sample here was peripheral blood, taken on day 0 of AZD1222 vaccination. DNA of the CDR3: TGTGCCAGCAGTTACAGGGGCTCCTACGAGCAGTACTTC. Its translation: CASSYRGSYEQYF.